The T cell receptor beta chain described here comes from a study of cytomegalovirus exposure and HLA in healthy donors. Study-wide points: Some segments of the V type, notably TRBV6-2 and TRBV6-3, were excluded as indistinguishable. No immune exposure information besides CMV serostatus was available. A later analysis reportedly found that, within productive TCRs, an Asian-associated ancestry cluster had fewer N-insertions than the mean observed across the approximately 690 donors.

Notes on this clone: The antigen remains undetermined.

13 Jbeta primers and 60 Vbeta primers were used for the PCR. Method: immunoSEQ multiplex PCR; TCRdb's copy keeps in-frame clones and lacks some. The top ten hold approximately 2% of the sample, which has around 300,000 clones, roughly 86% seen once. V lost 0 bases to trimming and J lost 0 bases; unmatched junction nucleotides: 8. The CDR3 has 19 amino acids. The chain links TRBV23-1 to TRBJ2-1; TRBD2 aligns across 10 bases. TRBV23-1 is known as an ORF, though its function is uncertain. Sequenced sample: PBMCs. This receptor was identified in a middle-aged woman in good health and CMV-seropositive. CDR3 coding DNA: TGCGCCAGCAGTCAATCCAGGCTAGCGGGAGTGGACTCCTACAATGAGCAGTTCTTC. The encoded protein is CASSQSRLAGVDSYNEQFF.